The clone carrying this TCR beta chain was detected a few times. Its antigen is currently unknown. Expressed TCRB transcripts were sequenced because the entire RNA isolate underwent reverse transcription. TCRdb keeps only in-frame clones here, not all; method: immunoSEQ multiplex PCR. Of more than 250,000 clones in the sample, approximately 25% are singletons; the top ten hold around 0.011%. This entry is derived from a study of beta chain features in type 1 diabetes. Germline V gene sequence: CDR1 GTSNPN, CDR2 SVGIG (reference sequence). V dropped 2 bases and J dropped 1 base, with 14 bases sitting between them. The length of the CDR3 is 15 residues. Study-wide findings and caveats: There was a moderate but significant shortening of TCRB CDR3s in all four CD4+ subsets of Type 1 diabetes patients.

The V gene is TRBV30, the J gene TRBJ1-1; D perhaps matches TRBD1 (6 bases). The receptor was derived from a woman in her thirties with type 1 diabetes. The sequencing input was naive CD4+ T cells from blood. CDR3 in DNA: TGTGCCTGGAGTCCACTAACAGGGACGAACACTGAAGCTTTCTTT. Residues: CAWSPLTGTNTEAFF.